The present TCR beta chain was sequenced within a study of T cells in Graves' hyperthyroidism and ophthalmopathy. Clinical symptoms, serum thyroxine, TRAb, thyroid ultrasound and orbital computed tomography established diagnosis. The source material, RNA transcripts, was used to amplify TCR beta CDR3 regions. TCR CDR3 regions were first amplified by RT-PCR with HTBI primers. TCRdb reprocessed the multiplex PCR reads with MiXCR, giving one entry per CDR3 protein. The data show hundreds of thousands of distinct CDR3 sequences, with 16% seen just once and roughly 18% held by the top ten. Trimming took 5 bases from V and 8 from J, leaving 19 bases between them. The CDR3 spans 14 residues. From germline, CDR1 is DFQATT and CDR2 SNEGSKA (reference sequence). This clonotype was observed many times.

The sequence derives from a woman aged 18-30 years with Graves' hyperthyroidism. The chain couples TRBV20-1 to TRBJ2-1; weak D call: TRBD2 (5 bases). Material: blood. CDR3 loop: CSAPGSWELDEQFF. The CDR3 DNA reads TGCAGTGCTCCCGGAAGTTGGGAGCTCGATGAGCAGTTCTTC.